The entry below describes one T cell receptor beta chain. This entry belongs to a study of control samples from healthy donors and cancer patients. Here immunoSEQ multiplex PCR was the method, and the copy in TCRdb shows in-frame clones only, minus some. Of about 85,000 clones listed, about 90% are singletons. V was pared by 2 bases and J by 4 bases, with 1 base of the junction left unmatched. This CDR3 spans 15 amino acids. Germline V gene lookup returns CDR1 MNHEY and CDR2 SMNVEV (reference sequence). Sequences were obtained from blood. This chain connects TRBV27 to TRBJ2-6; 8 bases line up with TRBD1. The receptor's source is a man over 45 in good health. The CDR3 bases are TGTGCCAGCAGTTTACGACAGGGGGGGGCCAACGTCCTGACTTTC. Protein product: CASSLRQGGANVLTF. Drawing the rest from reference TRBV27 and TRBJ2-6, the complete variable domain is EAQVTQNPRYLITVTGKKLTVTCSQNMNHEYMSWYRQDPGLGLRQIYYSMNVEVTDKGDVPEGYKVSRKEKRNFPLILESPSPNQTSLYFCASSLRQGGANVLTFGAGSRLTVL.